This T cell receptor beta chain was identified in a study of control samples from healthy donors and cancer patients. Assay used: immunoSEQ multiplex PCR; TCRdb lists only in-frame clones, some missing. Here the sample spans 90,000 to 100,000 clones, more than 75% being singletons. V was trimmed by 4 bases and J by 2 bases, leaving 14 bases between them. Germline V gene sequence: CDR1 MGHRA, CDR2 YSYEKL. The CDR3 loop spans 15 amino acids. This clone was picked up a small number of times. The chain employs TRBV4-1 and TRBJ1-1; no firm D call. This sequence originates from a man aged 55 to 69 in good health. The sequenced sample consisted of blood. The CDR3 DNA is TGCGCCAGCAGCCCACACTACCTCACCAACACTGAAGCTTTCTTT. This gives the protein CASSPHYLTNTEAFF.